This entry lists 2 T cell receptor beta chains sequenced from one sample in a study of cytomegalovirus exposure and HLA in healthy donors. This PCR relied on a set of 60 Vbeta primers and 13 Jbeta primers. Assay used: immunoSEQ multiplex PCR; TCRdb lists only in-frame clones, some missing. The sample holds 250,000 to 350,000 clones; 80% are singletons and the top ten take about 0.3%. Sequenced material: PBMCs. All receptors come from a girl aged 2-15 years in good health and CMV-seronegative.

V usage is TRBV13 and J usage is TRBJ2-3, with D unresolved. Germline V gene lookup returns CDR1 PRHDT and CDR2 FYEKMQ (reference sequence). Trimming took 3 bases from V and 7 from J, leaving 8 bases between them. The CDR3 length is 12 residues. The CDR3 spells CASSFDSNTQYF. Written as DNA, the CDR3 is TGTGCCAGCAGCTTCGACTCTAATACGCAGTATTTT.

CDR3 DNA sequence: TGCGCCAGCAGCGTGGACAGATCCTACGAGCAGTACTTC. Translation: CASSVDRSYEQYF. The rearrangement joins TRBV5-1 to TRBJ2-7; tentative D call: TRBD1 (6 bases). The V end was cut by 4 bases, the J end by 1 base, with 9 bases between. This CDR3 comprises 13 residues. Germline V gene lookup returns CDR1 SGHRS and CDR2 YFSETQ.